These 16 T cell receptor beta chains share one sample of origin, sequenced in a study of T cells after yellow fever vaccination (dated by TCRdb to about 2019). Read against the paper, the sample's treatment or condition label means: live attenuated yellow fever vaccine strain. The method was 5' RACE. Sequencing took place on an Illumina HiSeq 2500. TCRdb cleaned the public reads at Q25 with fastp, built clones with MiXCR and kept in-frame beta chains. Each record represents a unique CDR3 protein, reported with the most common genes and DNA among its rows. The sample data list approximately 550,000 distinct CDR3 sequences, and around 21% of these were observed just once. The top ten constitute about 13% of the sample. Specimen: PBMCs, collected 15 days after the yellow fever booster vaccination. These receptors came from a man aged 30-40 years who received the YFV17D yellow fever vaccine.

The sample holds a few counts of this clonotype. The chain links TRBV7-2 to TRBJ1-1, with D hard to call. The V end was cut by 7 bases, the J end by 7 bases, with 16 bases between. This CDR3 region has 13 residues. CDR1 and CDR2 from the germline V gene are SGHTA and FQGNSA. The CDR3 spells CASNELPGGEAFF. CDR3 sequence (DNA): TGTGCCAGCAATGAACTTCCCGGCGGTGAAGCTTTCTTT.

The table lists this clonotype with a few counts. This chain uses TRBV20-1 with TRBJ2-3, with D possibly matching TRBD1 (6 bases). Deletions cut 3 bases from V and 7 bases from J, with 11 bases between. This CDR3 region has 12 residues. In germline, CDR1 is DFQATT, CDR2 SNEGSKA (reference sequence). The CDR3 here is CSASTGMHTQYF. For the CDR3, the DNA is TGCAGTGCTAGTACAGGGATGCATACGCAGTATTTT.

This clonotype was counted between two and nine times. This chain uses TRBV30 with TRBJ2-3; weak D call: TRBD1 (7 bases). The CDR3 consists of 14 residues. Trimming removed 2 bases at V and 6 bases at J, with 15 bases between. The germline gives CDR1 GTSNPN, CDR2 SVGIG (reference sequence). The CDR3 DNA follows: TGTGCCTGGAGTAGGGGGGACAGTGCTGATACGCAGTATTTT. Its protein is CAWSRGDSADTQYF. Full variable domain (remainder filled in from reference TRBV30 and TRBJ2-3): SQTIHQWPATLVQPVGSPLSLECTVEGTSNPNLYWYRQAAGRGLQLLFYSVGIGQISSEVPQNLSASRPQDRQFILSSKKLLLSDSGFYLCAWSRGDSADTQYFGPGTRLTVL.

The gene calls are TRBV28 and TRBJ2-1, with 9 positions matching TRBD2. Germline V gene lookup returns CDR1 MDHEN and CDR2 SYDVKM. The J segment lost 3 bases and the V segment lost 7 bases, leaving 10 bases of the junction unmatched. There are 16 residues in the CDR3. CDR3 amino acids: CASNNAGTSSYNEQFF. The CDR3 DNA reads as TGTGCCAGCAACAACGCTGGGACTAGCAGCTACAATGAGCAGTTCTTC.

V usage is TRBV6-1 and J usage is TRBJ2-1; TRBD2 matches 10 bases. CDR1 and CDR2 (germline): MNHNS, SASEGT. The CDR3 extends over 14 amino acids. V lost 8 bases and J lost 6; bases outside the gene matches: 7. CDR3 in amino acids: CASAEREGTNEQFF. CDR3 nucleotide sequence: TGTGCCAGCGCCGAGCGGGAGGGCACCAATGAGCAGTTCTTC.

V is TRBV7-2 and J is TRBJ2-1; TRBD2 agrees at 13 bases. The length of the CDR3 is 17 residues. The V gene's germline CDR1 is SGHTA and CDR2 FQGNSA. The trim removed 5 bases at V and 7 bases at J, leaving 11 bases unmatched. The CDR3 loop is CASSPRPLAGGGNEQFF. The CDR3, as DNA: TGTGCCAGCAGCCCACGACCACTAGCGGGAGGGGGAAATGAGCAGTTCTTC.

The chain recombines TRBV12-3 or TRBV12-4 with TRBJ2-2, with D perhaps matching TRBD2 (6 bases). The CDR3 contains 16 residues. The germline V and J ends were trimmed by 3 bases and 5 bases, with 16 bases remaining between them. CDR3 amino acids: CASSFGRLGRTGELFF. The DNA of the CDR3 is TGTGCCAGCAGTTTCGGGAGACTAGGTCGGACCGGGGAGCTGTTTTTT.

The chain joins TRBV7-9 to TRBJ2-7, with a possible D match to TRBD2 (6 bases). The CDR3 sequence is 12 residues long. From germline, CDR1 is SEHNR and CDR2 FQNEAQ (reference sequence). CDR3: CASGGAGHEQYF. The DNA of the CDR3 is TGTGCAAGCGGCGGGGCCGGCCACGAGCAGTACTTC. Supplemented by reference TRBV7-9 and TRBJ2-7, the full variable domain reads DTGVSQNPRHKITKRGQNVTFRCDPISEHNRLYWYRQTLGQGPEFLTYFQNEAQLEKSRLLSDRFSAERPKGSFSTLEIQRTEQGDSAMYLCASGGAGHEQYFGPGTRLTVT.

This sequence joins TRBV29-1 and TRBJ2-2; 7 bases are a match to TRBD2. Germline loops: CDR1 SQVTM, CDR2 ANQGSEA. The CDR3 loop spans 13 amino acids. With V trimmed by 3 bases and J by 6 bases, 4 bases remained unmatched. The CDR3 sequence: CSVEGLAAGELFF. In nucleotides, the CDR3 is TGCAGCGTTGAGGGGCTAGCGGCCGGGGAGCTGTTTTTT.

This clonotype appeared a few times. CDR3 DNA sequence: TGTGCCAGCAGCTTAGCGGGACTAGAGTTGGCGACCCAGTACTTC. Protein sequence: CASSLAGLELATQYF. J is TRBJ2-5 and V is TRBV7-2; 8 nucleotides agree with TRBD2. CDR1 is SGHTA and CDR2 is FQGNSA in the germline V gene. This CDR3 region has 15 residues. With V trimmed by 0 bases and J by 7 bases, 7 bases remained unmatched.

The rearrangement joins TRBV3-1 to TRBJ2-3; 7 bases fit TRBD2. This CDR3 spans 16 amino acids. V lost 0 bases and J lost 2; bases outside the gene matches: 5. Germline V lookup: CDR1 LGHDT, CDR2 YNNKEL (reference sequence). The CDR3 spells CASSQDPAGLTDTQYF. Written as DNA, the CDR3 is TGTGCCAGCAGCCAAGATCCAGCGGGGCTCACAGATACGCAGTATTTT.

This clonotype was detected only a few times. The rearrangement links TRBV29-1 to TRBJ2-4, with TRBD1 matching 9 bases. The CDR3 runs 15 residues. With 3 bases clipped from V and 6 bases from J, the junction kept 9 bases outside the gene matches. Germline V gene sequence: CDR1 SQVTM, CDR2 ANQGSEA. As DNA, the CDR3 is TGCAGCGTTGATCCAGACGGGACAGGGCGAAACATTCAGTACTTC. This gives the protein CSVDPDGTGRNIQYF.

CDR3 protein: CSASPDAGEGETQYF. The CDR3 nucleotides are TGCAGTGCTAGCCCAGACGCGGGAGAGGGGGAGACCCAGTACTTC. The V and J genes are TRBV20-1 and TRBJ2-5; 7 nucleotides agree with TRBD2. There are 15 residues in the CDR3. The ends lost 3 bases at V and 5 bases at J; junction bases unmatched: 12. CDR1 DFQATT and CDR2 SNEGSKA come from the germline V gene (reference sequence).

The genes are TRBV5-1 and TRBJ1-1; D is ambiguous. In germline, CDR1 is SGHRS, CDR2 YFSETQ. The CDR3 contains 15 residues. Trimming shortened V by 4 bases and J by 1 base, and 14 bases separated the two germline ends. CDR3 DNA sequence: TGCGCCAGCAGCCTACCGGGCCCGGGGAACACTGAAGCTTTCTTT. Residues: CASSLPGPGNTEAFF.

This clonotype was counted only a few times. The rearrangement links TRBV7-2 to TRBJ1-4; perhaps TRBD1 as D (5 bases). CDR1 and CDR2 from the germline V gene are SGHTA and FQGNSA. The CDR3 has 14 residues. The germline V and J ends were trimmed by 5 bases and 5 bases, with 12 bases remaining between them. CDR3 sequence: CASSPGVMNEKLFF. The CDR3 nucleotides are TGTGCCAGCAGCCCGGGGGTTATGAATGAAAAACTGTTTTTT. Full variable domain (rest looked up from reference TRBV7-2 and TRBJ1-4): GAGVSQSPSNKVTEKGKDVELRCDPISGHTALYWYRQSLGQGLEFLIYFQGNSAPDKSGLPSDRFSAERTGGSVSTLTIQRTQQEDSAVYLCASSPGVMNEKLFFGSGTQLSVL.

This chain uses TRBV4-3 with TRBJ1-5; D gene ambiguous. Trimming pared 2 bases from V and 8 bases from J, leaving 10 bases between. This CDR3 spans 13 amino acids. Germline CDR1 LGHNA, CDR2 YSLEER. The CDR3 spells CASSQSFGEPQHF. In DNA form, the CDR3 reads TGCGCCAGCAGCCAATCCTTCGGAGAGCCCCAGCATTTT.